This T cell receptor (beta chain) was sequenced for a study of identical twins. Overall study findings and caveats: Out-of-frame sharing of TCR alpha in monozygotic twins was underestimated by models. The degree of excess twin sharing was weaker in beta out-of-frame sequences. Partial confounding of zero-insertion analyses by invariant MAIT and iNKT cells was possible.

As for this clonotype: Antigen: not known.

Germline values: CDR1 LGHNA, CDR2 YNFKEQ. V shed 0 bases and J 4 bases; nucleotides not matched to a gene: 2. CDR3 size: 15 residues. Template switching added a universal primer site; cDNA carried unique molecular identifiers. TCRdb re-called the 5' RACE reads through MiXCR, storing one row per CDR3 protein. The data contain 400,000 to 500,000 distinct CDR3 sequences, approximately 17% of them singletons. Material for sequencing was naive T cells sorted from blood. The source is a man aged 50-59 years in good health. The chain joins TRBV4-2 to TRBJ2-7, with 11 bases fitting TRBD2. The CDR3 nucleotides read TGTGCCAGCAGCCAAGATGGGACTAGCGGTTACGAGCAGTACTTC. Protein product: CASSQDGTSGYEQYF.